This is a list of T cell receptor beta chains from one sample in a study of shared clonotypes between healthy human individuals. Only in-frame clones appear in the TCRdb table, and some are missing; sequencing was by immunoSEQ multiplex PCR. Altogether 550,000 to 800,000 clones are present, roughly 91% being singletons, with the ten largest covering more than 30%. Sequenced sample: memory CD8+ T cells from PBMCs. Every receptor here comes from a man younger than 35 in good health. Some clones in this sample may be carry-over from other donors' samples. CDR3s include the opening cysteine and the closing phenylalanine or tryptophan. A D gene is named only where the DNA matches it firmly. Some rows mark clone size as missing; the rest say once, few, many or name a class of expanded clone.

j_call,d_call,clone_size,v_call,cdr3_length,cdr3_aa,cdr3_nt
TRBJ2-7,-,-,TRBV27,14,CASSLAGASYEQYF,TGTGCCAGCAGTTTAGCGGGGGCGAGCTACGAGCAGTACTTC
TRBJ2-1,-,-,TRBV10-1,15,CASSESLAGLDEQFF,TGCGCCAGCAGTGAGTCTTTAGCAGGGTTGGATGAGCAGTTCTTC
TRBJ2-5,TRBD2,once,TRBV4-1,14,CASSQESGGETQYF,TGCGCCAGCAGCCAAGAATCGGGGGGTGAGACCCAGTACTTC
TRBJ2-7,-,-,TRBV9,12,CASSGSGYEQYF,TGTGCCAGCAGCGGTAGCGGCTACGAGCAGTACTTC
TRBJ2-2,-,-,TRBV27,13,CASSFGSPGELFF,TGTGCCAGCAGTTTTGGGTCTCCCGGGGAGCTGTTTTTT
TRBJ2-7,TRBD2,-,TRBV5-1,17,CASSGGLAGVISYEQYF,TGCGCCAGCAGCGGAGGACTAGCGGGAGTAATCTCCTACGAGCAGTACTTC
TRBJ2-3,TRBD1,-,TRBV9,14,CASSVSGGADTQYF,TGTGCCAGCAGCGTATCAGGGGGCGCAGATACGCAGTATTTT
TRBJ1-2,-,once,TRBV27,13,CASRDPGYYGYTF,TGTGCCAGCAGGGATCCCGGGTACTATGGCTACACCTTC
TRBJ1-1,-,-,TRBV7-9,12,CASSFIHTEAFF,TGTGCCAGCAGCTTCATACACACTGAAGCTTTCTTT
TRBJ2-5,-,-,TRBV28,20,CASSLWFGGAGGAYQETQYF,TGTGCCAGCAGCCTCTGGTTCGGGGGTGCGGGCGGGGCGTACCAAGAGACCCAGTACTTC
TRBJ2-1,TRBD2,few,TRBV30,13,CAWIAGRWDEQFF,TGTGCCTGGATAGCGGGTAGATGGGATGAGCAGTTCTTC